The present T cell receptor (beta chain) was sequenced within a study of T cell repertoires in cytomegalovirus infection. Study background: Public TCR beta signatures were indicative of both CMV infection and a matching HLA type.

TCRdb reprocessed the reads with MiXCR, giving one entry per CDR3 protein. Here the sample spans hundreds of thousands of distinct CDR3 sequences, roughly 17% being singletons. This clonotype was recorded at least ten times. What it binds is not known. Overall study findings and caveats: Clonotypes of TCR beta that were HLA-C-restricted and CMV-specific dominated the ex vivo response. Carriage of CMV together with the relevant HLA was identifiable through cumulative public TCR beta family frequency.

The sequence derives from a human donor in good health (CMV status not recorded). Some clones in this sample may be carry-over from other donors' samples. Input material: PBMCs.

CDR3 residues: CASSLGTGNQPQHF. DNA for the CDR3: TGTGCCAGCAGTTTGGGGACAGGGAATCAGCCCCAGCATTTT. The chain combines TRBV12-3 or TRBV12-4 with TRBJ1-5, with 9 bases identical to TRBD1. The junction had 1 base not matched to a gene; V was cut back by 3 bases and J by 4 bases. The CDR3 runs 14 residues.